One sample yielded the 15 T cell receptor beta chains listed below, sequenced in a study of blood T cell repertoires in COVID-19. Clones were sequenced by immunoSEQ multiplex PCR, and TCRdb holds only the in-frame ones, with some missing. The sample includes fewer than 350,000 clones, 80% to 90% of them seen just once. The material sequenced was peripheral blood. The receptor set was obtained from a woman between 45 and 65 years old who had recovered from COVID-19.

The V gene is TRBV19, the J gene TRBJ2-5; D is perhaps TRBD2 (6 bases). CDR1 and CDR2 from the germline V gene are LNHDA and SQIVND (reference sequence). Trimming removed 3 bases from V and 5 bases from J, with 16 bases in between. This CDR3 region has 15 residues. This CDR3 is CASSMGTEGWETQYF. The CDR3 nucleotides read TGTGCCAGTAGTATGGGCACGGAGGGCTGGGAGACCCAGTACTTC.

This sequence joins TRBV30 and TRBJ1-5, with D tentatively TRBD1 (6 bases). V shed 3 bases and J shed 5 bases, with 11 bases lying between them. The V gene's germline CDR1 is GTSNPN and CDR2 SVGIG (reference sequence). The CDR3 spans 13 residues. The CDR3 bases are TGTGCCTGGAGCGGACAGAGAGATCAGCCCCAGCATTTT. Encoded protein: CAWSGQRDQPQHF.

The gene calls are TRBV2 and TRBJ2-3; 8 nucleotides line up with TRBD2. This CDR3 contains 15 residues. CDR1 SNHLY and CDR2 FYNNEI come from the germline V gene. The CDR3 DNA is TGTGCGGGCCCCCCTAGCGGGTTTAACACAGATACGCAGTATTTT. Translation gives CAGPPSGFNTDTQYF. Drawing the rest from reference TRBV2 and TRBJ2-3, the complete variable domain is EPEVTQTPSHQVTQMGQEVILRCVPISNHLYFYWYRQILGQKVEFLVSFYNNEISEKSEIFDDQFSVERPDGSNFTLKIRSTKLEDSAMYFCAGPPSGFNTDTQYFGPGTRLTVL.

This chain links TRBV3-1 (or the pseudogene TRBV3-2) with TRBJ2-5, with a weak D call TRBD1 (5 bases). The germline gives CDR1 LGHDT, CDR2 YNNKEL (reference sequence). Trimming took 1 base from V and 3 from J, leaving 12 bases between them. This CDR3 has 15 amino acids. The CDR3 protein is CASSQGTTGEETQYF. The DNA for the CDR3 is TGTGCCAGCAGCCAAGGAACTACAGGAGAAGAGACCCAGTACTTC.

This clone has a single count. This sample includes further DNA sequences coding for the same CDR3. CDR3: CAWRRQVNTEAFF. CDR3 bases: TGTGCCTGGAGACGACAGGTGAACACTGAAGCTTTCTTT. The chain combines TRBV30 with TRBJ1-1; a weak D match, TRBD1 (6 bases). Trimming shortened V by 3 bases and J by 0 bases, and 8 bases separated the two germline ends. This CDR3 has 13 amino acids. Germline CDR1 is GTSNPN and CDR2 is SVGIG (reference sequence).

This chain links TRBV5-1 with TRBJ1-6; 7 bases fit TRBD1. This CDR3 region has 17 residues. CDR1 and CDR2 (germline): SGHRS, YFSETQ. V was pared by 5 bases and J by 0 bases, with 8 bases of the junction left unmatched. CDR3 DNA sequence: TGCGCCAGCAGATACGGGACAGTCGGCTCCTATAATTCACCCCTCCACTTT. This codes for CASRYGTVGSYNSPLHF.

CDR3 sequence (DNA): TGTGCCACCAGTGAGCGTGACGCGCACTCCAGGCATGAGCAGTTCTTC. Its protein product is CATSERDAHSRHEQFF. This rearrangement joins TRBV24-1 to TRBJ2-1; D uncertain. This CDR3 region has 16 residues. Trimming shortened V by 4 bases and J by 8 bases, and 20 bases separated the two germline ends. Germline V gene data show CDR1 as KGHDR and CDR2 as SFDVKD.

V is TRBV7-2 and J is TRBJ2-6; D is ambiguous. Trimming stripped 3 bases from V and 0 bases from J, with 3 bases between. CDR3 length: 14 residues. In germline, CDR1 is SGHTA, CDR2 FQGNSA. In nucleotides, the CDR3 is TGTGCCAGCAGCTTCGGCTCTGGGGCCAACGTCCTGACTTTC. This sequence encodes CASSFGSGANVLTF.

V is TRBV15 and J is TRBJ1-4; D is undetermined. The germline V and J ends were trimmed by 4 bases and 8 bases, with 8 bases remaining between them. This CDR3 has 12 amino acids. Germline CDR1 LNHNV, CDR2 YYDKDF (reference sequence). In nucleotides, the CDR3 is TGTGCCACCAGCACGGGTTACGAAAAACTGTTTTTT. This gives the protein CATSTGYEKLFF.

This clone was seen a handful of times. The J gene is TRBJ2-7, the V gene TRBV20-1; D is possibly TRBD2 (5 bases). Germline loops: CDR1 DFQATT, CDR2 SNEGSKA (reference sequence). This CDR3 contains 11 residues. V shed 5 bases and J shed 6 bases, with 11 bases lying between them. The CDR3 loop reads CSASRGAEQYF. CDR3 in DNA: TGCAGTGCTTCCCGGGGTGCCGAGCAGTACTTC.

This chain joins TRBV6-5 and TRBJ2-3; D is perhaps TRBD2 (6 bases). CDR1 is MNHEY, CDR2 SVGAGI, per germline. Trimming shortened V by 4 bases and J by 8 bases, and 16 bases separated the two germline ends. This CDR3 is built from 14 residues. The CDR3 reads CASSSRARDGTQYF. CDR3 DNA: TGTGCCAGCAGTTCAAGGGCGCGGGACGGTACGCAGTATTTT.

This sequence joins TRBV10-3 and TRBJ2-7, with a possible D match to TRBD2 (6 bases). V dropped 8 bases and J dropped 7 bases, with 24 bases sitting between them. CDR1 and CDR2 (germline): ENHRY, SYGVKD. This CDR3 spans 15 amino acids. The CDR3 nucleotides are TGTGCCATCGCGGGAAACGACGGCGCTCGAGAGGAGCAGTACTTC. It is translated as CAIAGNDGAREEQYF.

CDR3 sequence: CASSYSFGGEQYF. DNA for the CDR3: TGTGCCAGCAGTTACTCTTTTGGAGGCGAGCAGTACTTC. The chain couples TRBV6-5 to TRBJ2-7, with D possibly TRBD2 on 5 matching bases. The V gene's germline CDR1 is MNHEY and CDR2 SVGAGI. V lost 0 bases and J 6 bases, leaving 9 bases between the germline ends. The CDR3 is 13 residues long.

This rearrangement joins TRBV28 to TRBJ1-5; D possibly corresponds to TRBD1 (6 bases). CDR3 length: 12 residues. Trimming pared 6 bases from V and 6 bases from J, leaving 9 bases between. Germline CDR1 and CDR2: MDHEN and SYDVKM. This CDR3 reads CASRTGGQPQHF. The CDR3 region has the DNA TGTGCCAGCAGGACAGGAGGTCAGCCCCAGCATTTT.

The CDR3 spells CASSSGHRTGSSSGANVLTF. The CDR3 nucleotides are TGTGCCAGTAGTTCAGGCCACCGGACAGGGAGTAGCTCTGGGGCCAACGTCCTGACTTTC. The chain couples TRBV19 to TRBJ2-6, with 8 nucleotides matching TRBD1. The V gene's germline CDR1 is LNHDA and CDR2 SQIVND (reference sequence). The CDR3 has 20 residues. With 5 bases clipped from V and 0 bases from J, the junction kept 15 bases outside the gene matches.